The 5 T cell receptor beta chains listed next were all sequenced from one sample in a study of blood T cell repertoires in COVID-19. Sequenced by immunoSEQ multiplex PCR; TCRdb stores in-frame clones only, minus some. The sample yields 130,000 or so clones, about 83% seen once. The sequenced sample was PBMCs or T cells enriched from blood (not recorded which). The source is a woman in her twenties or thirties who had recovered from COVID-19.

The chain combines TRBV4-2 with TRBJ2-3, with 9 bases lining up with TRBD2. Germline CDR1 reads LGHNA; CDR2 reads YNFKEQ. There are 15 residues in the CDR3. V shed 4 bases, J shed 2 bases, and the junction held 4 bases outside the gene matches. CDR3 nucleotides: TGTGCCAGCAGCCTTGGGACTAGCACCACAGATACGCAGTATTTT. This encodes CASSLGTSTTDTQYF.

V usage is TRBV14 and J usage is TRBJ2-5; D possibly corresponds to TRBD2 (6 bases). The length of the CDR3 is 17 residues. Per the germline V gene, CDR1 is SGHDN and CDR2 is FVKESK. Trimming pared 0 bases from V and 1 base from J, leaving 15 bases between. CDR3 amino acids: CASSQDPFAGSQETQYF. DNA of the CDR3: TGTGCCAGCAGCCAAGATCCCTTCGCGGGGAGCCAAGAGACCCAGTACTTC. The entire variable domain, with the rest obtained from reference TRBV14 and TRBJ2-5, is as follows: EAGVTQFPSHSVIEKGQTVTLRCDPISGHDNLYWYRRVMGKEIKFLLHFVKESKQDESGMPNNRFLAERTGGTYSTLKVQPAELEDSGVYFCASSQDPFAGSQETQYFGPGTRLLVL.

The CDR3 region is CASSTLTGANEKLFF. The CDR3 bases are TGTGCCAGTAGTACCCTTACGGGGGCTAATGAAAAACTGTTTTTT. The rearrangement links TRBV19 to TRBJ1-4; the D gene is possibly TRBD1 (5 bases). V shed 4 bases and J shed 3 bases, with 12 bases lying between them. The CDR3 has 15 residues. Germline CDR1 reads LNHDA; CDR2 reads SQIVND (reference sequence).

This chain links TRBV6-5 with TRBJ2-1, with D perhaps TRBD2 (5 bases). CDR3 length: 16 amino acids. CDR1 is MNHEY, CDR2 SVGAGI, per germline. V was cut by 3 bases and J by 0 bases, with 12 bases left in between. The DNA of the CDR3 is TGTGCCAGCAGTTATTTGACTACCCCCTCCTACAATGAGCAGTTCTTC. Protein sequence: CASSYLTTPSYNEQFF.

This clone was found a few times. The gene calls are TRBV30 and TRBJ2-5, with D perhaps TRBD1 (6 bases). CDR3 size: 15 residues. The germline V gene encodes CDR1 GTSNPN and CDR2 SVGIG (reference sequence). Deletions cut 3 bases from V and 5 bases from J, with 19 bases between. CDR3 loop: CAWRGPWQGYETQYF. The CDR3 bases are TGTGCCTGGAGGGGGCCGTGGCAGGGGTACGAGACCCAGTACTTC.